This passage covers 15 T cell receptor beta chains from one sample sequenced in a study of T-cell memory formation after mild COVID-19. TCRdb re-derived calls from the 5' RACE reads in MiXCR, one entry per CDR3 protein. The sample has about 350,000 distinct CDR3 sequences, roughly an eighth seen once. Sequencing was done on a sample of PBMCs or a T cell subset sorted from them (not recorded which). The receptors were gathered from a man aged 18 to 35 who had mild COVID-19 (a few samples of this study predate the infection). Cell type and time point are not known.

This clonotype has more than one count but fewer than ten. The chain couples TRBV7-8 to TRBJ1-1, with a possible D match to TRBD1 (6 bases). The CDR3 sequence is 15 residues long. V lost 2 bases to trimming and J lost 0 bases, with 10 bases between them. Germline V lookup: CDR1 SGHVS, CDR2 FQNEAQ. The CDR3 is CASSLYRVLNTEAFF. DNA for the CDR3: TGTGCCAGCAGCTTATACAGGGTTCTGAACACTGAAGCTTTCTTT.

This clonotype was observed a handful of times. The chain has TRBV30 and TRBJ2-7, with TRBD1 matching over 10 bases. Trimming removed 0 bases from V and 9 bases from J; junction bases left unmatched: 2. The CDR3 sequence is 12 residues long. CDR1 is GTSNPN and CDR2 is SVGIG in the germline V gene (reference sequence). The CDR3 loop reads CAWSVTGGAQYF. DNA of the CDR3: TGTGCCTGGAGTGTGACAGGGGGCGCGCAGTACTTC. Drawing the rest from reference TRBV30 and TRBJ2-7, the complete variable domain is SQTIHQWPATLVQPVGSPLSLECTVEGTSNPNLYWYRQAAGRGLQLLFYSVGIGQISSEVPQNLSASRPQDRQFILSSKKLLLSDSGFYLCAWSVTGGAQYFGPGTRLTVT.

The sample holds many counts of this clonotype. This chain uses TRBV20-1 with TRBJ2-3; the D is unclear. The CDR3 is 13 residues long. CDR1 DFQATT and CDR2 SNEGSKA come from the germline V gene (reference sequence). The V and J ends lost 6 bases and 2 bases respectively, with 12 bases between them. For the CDR3, the DNA is TGCAGTGCCGTGGACGGAGCCACAGATACGCAGTATTTT. This encodes CSAVDGATDTQYF.

This clonotype was seen at least ten times. This rearrangement joins TRBV5-1 to TRBJ1-2, with TRBD1 as a possible D gene (5 bases). Germline V gene lookup returns CDR1 SGHRS and CDR2 YFSETQ. There are 13 residues in the CDR3. V was clipped by 0 bases and J by 8 bases, with 11 bases between them. CDR3 nucleotides: TGCGCCAGCAGCTTGGTCCTACAGGTCGGCTACACCTTC. It specifies CASSLVLQVGYTF.

There are a few counts of this clonotype. CDR3 in amino acids: CASSETGPDTQYF. The CDR3 coding sequence is TGCGCCAGCAGTGAAACAGGACCAGATACGCAGTATTTT. V is TRBV10-1 and J is TRBJ2-3; TRBD1 might be the D (5 bases). Trimming took off 3 bases at V and 4 bases at J, with 8 bases between the two ends. CDR1 WNHNN and CDR2 SYGVQD come from the germline V gene (reference sequence). The CDR3 is 13 residues long.

The chain has TRBV3-1 and TRBJ2-2; D uncertain. The CDR3 totals 13 residues. Germline V gene lookup returns CDR1 LGHDT and CDR2 YNNKEL (reference sequence). With 4 bases removed from V and 6 bases from J, the gap between germline ends came to 9 bases. CDR3: CASSRLRAGELFF. The CDR3 nucleotides are TGTGCCAGCAGCCGTCTTCGAGCCGGGGAGCTGTTTTTT.

This clonotype was picked up a small number of times. The chain is built from TRBV28 and TRBJ1-1; D is undetermined. CDR1 and CDR2 (germline): MDHEN, SYDVKM. The CDR3 length is 15 residues. The V end lost 7 bases, the J end lost 0 bases, and 15 bases lay between the germline ends. CDR3: CASTLGRILNTEAFF. CDR3 coding DNA: TGTGCCAGCACCCTTGGACGGATTTTGAACACTGAAGCTTTCTTT.

This clonotype was picked up a small number of times. The gene calls are TRBV6-5 and TRBJ2-3; the D is unclear. With 3 bases removed from V and 0 bases from J, the gap between germline ends came to 7 bases. The CDR3 has 14 residues. The V gene's germline CDR1 is MNHEY and CDR2 SVGAGI. The CDR3 DNA reads TGTGCCAGCAGTTATGCGACTAGCACAGATACGCAGTATTTT. It translates to CASSYATSTDTQYF.

There are many counts of this clonotype. The chain links TRBV7-9 to TRBJ1-5; D not resolved. CDR3 length equals 12 residues. In germline, CDR1 is SEHNR, CDR2 FQNEAQ (reference sequence). Trimming took 3 bases from V and 7 from J, leaving 7 bases between them. CDR3 bases: TGTGCCAGCAGCTTTGGCGGGCAGCCCCAGCATTTT. It specifies CASSFGGQPQHF.

This clonotype was counted many times. The chain is built from TRBV11-1 and TRBJ2-6; TRBD1 agrees at 11 bases. V lost 4 bases to trimming and J lost 1 base; unmatched junction nucleotides: 3. This CDR3 spans 17 amino acids. Germline V gives CDR1 SGHAT, CDR2 FQDESV (reference sequence). This CDR3 is CASSSWDRGSGANVLTF. The CDR3 DNA reads TGTGCCAGCAGCTCCTGGGACAGGGGGTCTGGGGCCAACGTCCTGACTTTC. The complete variable domain, with remaining parts taken from reference TRBV11-1 and TRBJ2-6, reads EAEVAQSPRYKITEKSQAVAFWCDPISGHATLYWYRQILGQGPELLVQFQDESVVDDSQLPKDRFSAERLKGVDSTLKIQPAELGDSAMYLCASSSWDRGSGANVLTFGAGSRLTVL.

The chain uses TRBV15 and TRBJ2-5; a possible D gene is TRBD1 (6 bases). There are 15 residues in the CDR3. Germline V gene sequence: CDR1 LNHNV, CDR2 YYDKDF (reference sequence). V was shortened by 3 bases and J by 1 base, with 12 bases between the two germline ends. CDR3 in DNA: TGTGCCACCAGCAGTGCCGTGGGGGCCCAAGAGACCCAGTACTTC. It codes for CATSSAVGAQETQYF. Complete variable domain (other parts from reference TRBV15 and TRBJ2-5): DAMVIQNPRYQVTQFGKPVTLSCSQTLNHNVMYWYQQKSSQAPKLLFHYYDKDFNNEADTPDNFQSRRPNTSFCFLDIRSPGLGDTAMYLCATSSAVGAQETQYFGPGTRLLVL.

The chain's CDR3 is CASGGGGRSNQPQHF. CDR3 DNA: TGTGCCAGTGGAGGCGGTGGGCGAAGCAATCAGCCCCAGCATTTT. The chain links TRBV12-3 or TRBV12-4 to TRBJ1-5; D unresolved. The CDR3 length is 15 residues. Trimming pared 9 bases from V and 1 base from J, leaving 16 bases between.

The J gene is TRBJ1-5, the V gene TRBV25-1, with a tentative D call TRBD1 (6 bases). The CDR3 has 18 amino acids. Trimming took 7 bases from V and 5 from J, leaving 27 bases between them. Germline loops: CDR1 MGHDK, CDR2 SYGVNS. The CDR3 DNA is TGTGCCAGCAACCGCTTTTCATCCGGGGACACCGAGTATCAGCCCCAGCATTTT. Amino acid sequence: CASNRFSSGDTEYQPQHF.

This clonotype has at least ten counts. The chain employs TRBV4-3 and TRBJ1-5; D gene uncertain. V was clipped by 0 bases and J by 6 bases, with 15 bases between them. This CDR3 has 16 residues. The V gene's germline CDR1 is LGHNA and CDR2 YSLEER. CDR3 sequence reads: CASSQEPGRRGQPQHF. The CDR3 DNA reads TGCGCCAGCAGCCAAGAGCCTGGCAGGAGAGGTCAGCCCCAGCATTTT.

This clonotype has a handful of counts. The chain uses TRBV20-1 and TRBJ1-2; no clear D. Germline V CDR1 and CDR2: DFQATT, SNEGSKA (reference sequence). The CDR3 runs to 13 residues. V dropped 3 bases and J dropped 4 bases, with 12 bases sitting between them. The CDR3 spells CSASFTRGYGYTF. In nucleotides, the CDR3 is TGCAGTGCTAGTTTCACAAGAGGCTATGGCTACACCTTC.